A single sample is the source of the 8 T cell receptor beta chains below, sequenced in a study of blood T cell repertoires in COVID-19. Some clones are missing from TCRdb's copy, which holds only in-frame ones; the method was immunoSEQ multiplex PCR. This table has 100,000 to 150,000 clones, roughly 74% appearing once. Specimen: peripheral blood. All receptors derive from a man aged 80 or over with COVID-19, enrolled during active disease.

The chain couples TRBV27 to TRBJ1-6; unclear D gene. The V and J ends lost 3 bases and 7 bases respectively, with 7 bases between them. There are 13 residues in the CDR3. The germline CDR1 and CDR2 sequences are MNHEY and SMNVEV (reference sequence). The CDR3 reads CASSLKRNSPLHF. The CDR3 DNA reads TGTGCCAGCAGTTTGAAGAGGAATTCACCCCTCCACTTT.

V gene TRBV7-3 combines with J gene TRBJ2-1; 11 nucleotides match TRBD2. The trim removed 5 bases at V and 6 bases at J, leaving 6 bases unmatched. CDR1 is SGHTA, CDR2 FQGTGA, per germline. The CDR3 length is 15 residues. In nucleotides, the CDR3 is TGTGCCAGCAGCCCATTCGGGACTAGCGGCAATGAGCAGTTCTTC. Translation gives CASSPFGTSGNEQFF.

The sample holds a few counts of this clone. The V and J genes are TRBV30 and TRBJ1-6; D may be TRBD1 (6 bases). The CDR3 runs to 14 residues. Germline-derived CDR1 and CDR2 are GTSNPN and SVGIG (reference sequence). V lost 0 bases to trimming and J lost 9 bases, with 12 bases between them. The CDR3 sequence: CAWSVLTGSSPLHF. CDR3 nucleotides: TGTGCCTGGAGTGTATTAACAGGGAGTTCACCCCTCCACTTT. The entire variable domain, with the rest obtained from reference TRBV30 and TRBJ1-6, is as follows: SQTIHQWPATLVQPVGSPLSLECTVEGTSNPNLYWYRQAAGRGLQLLFYSVGIGQISSEVPQNLSASRPQDRQFILSSKKLLLSDSGFYLCAWSVLTGSSPLHFGNGTRLTVT.

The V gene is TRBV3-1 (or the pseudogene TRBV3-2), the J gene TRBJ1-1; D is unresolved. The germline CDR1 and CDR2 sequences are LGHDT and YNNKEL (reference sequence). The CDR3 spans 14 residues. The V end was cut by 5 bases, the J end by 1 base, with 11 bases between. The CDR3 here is CASSKYLGNTEAFF. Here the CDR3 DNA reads TGTGCCAGCAGCAAGTATCTAGGGAACACTGAAGCTTTCTTT.

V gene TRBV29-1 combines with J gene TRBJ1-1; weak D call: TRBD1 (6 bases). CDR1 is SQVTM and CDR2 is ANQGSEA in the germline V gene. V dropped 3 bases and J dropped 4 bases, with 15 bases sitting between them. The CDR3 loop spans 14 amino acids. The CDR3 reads CSVEGGRGSTEAFF. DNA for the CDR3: TGCAGCGTTGAGGGGGGGCGCGGGAGCACTGAAGCTTTCTTT.

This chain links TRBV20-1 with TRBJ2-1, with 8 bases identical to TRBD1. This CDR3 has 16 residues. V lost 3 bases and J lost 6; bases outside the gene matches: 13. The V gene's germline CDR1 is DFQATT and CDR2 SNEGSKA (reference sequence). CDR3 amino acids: CSASDTGTGQANEQFF. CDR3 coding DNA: TGCAGTGCTAGTGATACCGGGACAGGACAGGCCAATGAGCAGTTCTTC.

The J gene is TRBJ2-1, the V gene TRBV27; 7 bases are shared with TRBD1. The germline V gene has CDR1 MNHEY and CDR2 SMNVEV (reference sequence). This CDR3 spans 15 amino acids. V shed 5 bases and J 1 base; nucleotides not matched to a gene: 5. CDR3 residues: CASSRADRSYNEQFF. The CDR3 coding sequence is TGTGCCAGCAGTAGAGCGGACAGGTCCTACAATGAGCAGTTCTTC.

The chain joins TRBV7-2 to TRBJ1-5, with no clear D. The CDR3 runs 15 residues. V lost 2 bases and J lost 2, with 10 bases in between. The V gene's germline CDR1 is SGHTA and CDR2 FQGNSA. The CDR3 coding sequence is TGTGCCAGCAGCTTAAAAATCGTTGGCAATCAGCCCCAGCATTTT. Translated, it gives CASSLKIVGNQPQHF.